The rows below give T cell receptor beta chains drawn from one sample of a study of OX40 agonist ivuxolimab in advanced cancers. This table comes from immunoSEQ multiplex PCR, and its TCRdb copy is limited to in-frame clones, with some not included. The data show tens of thousands of clones, with around 80% seen just once and 20% to 25% held by the top ten. This specimen consisted of CD4+ or CD8+ T cells sorted from blood, obtained in a trial of the OX40 agonist ivuxolimab. These receptors were taken from an adult with an advanced solid tumor such as melanoma, head and neck, liver or kidney cancer. The CDR3 runs from the conserved cysteine through the conserved F or W. D genes are given only for firm matches. Size tells how often a clone was seen (once, few, many) or the class of an expanded clone, and some rows leave it out.

clone_size: .; cdr3_length: 16; d_call: TRBD1; j_call: TRBJ2-2; v_call: TRBV7-9; cdr3_aa: CASSDSGTGGTGELFF; cdr3_nt: TGTGCCAGCAGCGATTCCGGGACAGGGGGCACCGGGGAGCTGTTTTTT
clone_size: .; cdr3_length: 16; d_call: .; j_call: TRBJ2-3; v_call: TRBV30; cdr3_aa: CAWSVQFGVNTDTQYF; cdr3_nt: TGTGCCTGGAGTGTACAGTTCGGGGTAAACACAGATACGCAGTATTTT
clone_size: .; cdr3_length: 15; d_call: .; j_call: TRBJ1-6; v_call: TRBV9; cdr3_aa: CASSGWRDRNSPLHF; cdr3_nt: TGTGCCAGCAGCGGGTGGCGGGATCGGAATTCACCCCTCCACTTT
clone_size: .; cdr3_length: 17; d_call: TRBD1; j_call: TRBJ1-1; v_call: TRBV28; cdr3_aa: CASLISDMEGANTEAFF; cdr3_nt: TGTGCCAGCCTTATATCGGACATGGAGGGGGCGAACACTGAAGCTTTCTTT
clone_size: .; cdr3_length: 14; d_call: .; j_call: TRBJ1-1; v_call: TRBV19; cdr3_aa: CASRSNPRNTEAFF; cdr3_nt: TGTGCCAGTAGGTCCAACCCCCGGAACACTGAAGCTTTCTTT
clone_size: .; cdr3_length: 13; d_call: TRBD1; j_call: TRBJ1-2; v_call: TRBV19; cdr3_aa: CASQDRLDYGYTF; cdr3_nt: TGTGCCAGCCAGGACAGGTTGGACTATGGCTACACCTTC
clone_size: .; cdr3_length: 18; d_call: TRBD2; j_call: TRBJ2-3; v_call: TRBV6-1; cdr3_aa: CASSEWSSGGLSTDTQYF; cdr3_nt: TGTGCCAGCAGTGAATGGAGTAGCGGGGGCCTTAGCACAGATACGCAGTATTTT
clone_size: .; cdr3_length: 15; d_call: .; j_call: TRBJ2-5; v_call: TRBV5-4; cdr3_aa: CASSLPGTDRETQYF; cdr3_nt: TGTGCCAGCAGCTTACCCGGGACCGACAGAGAGACCCAGTACTTC
clone_size: .; cdr3_length: 15; d_call: TRBD2; j_call: TRBJ2-1; v_call: TRBV7-3; cdr3_aa: CASSLLAGAANEQFF; cdr3_nt: TGTGCCAGCAGCTTACTAGCGGGTGCCGCAAATGAGCAGTTCTTC
clone_size: .; cdr3_length: 11; d_call: .; j_call: TRBJ1-1; v_call: TRBV28; cdr3_aa: CASRGDTEAFF; cdr3_nt: TGTGCCAGCAGGGGAGACACTGAAGCTTTCTTT
clone_size: .; cdr3_length: 16; d_call: TRBD1; j_call: TRBJ2-3; v_call: TRBV7-9; cdr3_aa: CASSLHPGGGTDTQYF; cdr3_nt: TGTGCCAGCAGCTTACATCCAGGGGGCGGAACAGATACGCAGTATTTT
clone_size: .; cdr3_length: 14; d_call: .; j_call: TRBJ2-7; v_call: TRBV19; cdr3_aa: CASSLVAGANEQYF; cdr3_nt: TGTGCCAGTAGTCTCGTAGCAGGAGCGAACGAGCAGTACTTC
clone_size: .; cdr3_length: 13; d_call: .; j_call: TRBJ1-1; v_call: TRBV6-5; cdr3_aa: CASSYSLGAEAFF; cdr3_nt: TGTGCCAGCAGTTACTCTCTCGGAGCTGAAGCTTTCTTT
clone_size: .; cdr3_length: 11; d_call: .; j_call: TRBJ2-3; v_call: TRBV2; cdr3_aa: CASSESDTQYF; cdr3_nt: TGTGCCAGCAGTGAGTCAGATACGCAGTATTTT
clone_size: .; cdr3_length: 11; d_call: .; j_call: TRBJ2-2; v_call: TRBV20-1; cdr3_aa: CSAGETGELVF; cdr3_nt: TGCAGTGCTGGGGAAACCGGGGAGCTGGTTTTT
clone_size: .; cdr3_length: 15; d_call: TRBD1; j_call: TRBJ2-7; v_call: TRBV2; cdr3_aa: CASRAQGAGLDEQYF; cdr3_nt: TGTGCCAGCAGGGCACAGGGGGCTGGTCTGGACGAGCAGTACTTC
clone_size: .; cdr3_length: 17; d_call: .; j_call: TRBJ2-2; v_call: TRBV5-1; cdr3_aa: CASSPGLLTPLTGELFF; cdr3_nt: TGCGCCAGCAGCCCTGGGCTGTTGACTCCACTCACCGGGGAGCTGTTTTTT
clone_size: once; cdr3_length: 13; d_call: TRBD1; j_call: TRBJ2-7; v_call: TRBV27; cdr3_aa: CASATGQNYEQYF; cdr3_nt: TGTGCCAGCGCGACGGGACAGAACTACGAGCAGTACTTC
clone_size: .; cdr3_length: 15; d_call: TRBD2; j_call: TRBJ2-5; v_call: TRBV9; cdr3_aa: CASSPQREGLETQYF; cdr3_nt: TGTGCCAGCAGCCCACAGCGGGAGGGGTTAGAGACCCAGTACTTC
clone_size: .; cdr3_length: 16; d_call: TRBD2; j_call: TRBJ2-7; v_call: TRBV4-3; cdr3_aa: CASSQDPGGFPYEQYF; cdr3_nt: TGCGCCAGCAGCCAAGATCCGGGAGGCTTTCCCTACGAGCAGTACTTC
clone_size: .; cdr3_length: 15; d_call: .; j_call: TRBJ2-3; v_call: TRBV11-2; cdr3_aa: CASSFHGGITDTQYF; cdr3_nt: TGTGCCAGCAGCTTTCATGGTGGGATCACAGATACGCAGTATTTT
clone_size: .; cdr3_length: 13; d_call: .; j_call: TRBJ1-1; v_call: TRBV27; cdr3_aa: CASSLFGGAEAFF; cdr3_nt: TGTGCCAGCAGTTTATTTGGGGGGGCTGAAGCTTTCTTT
clone_size: .; cdr3_length: 14; d_call: .; j_call: TRBJ1-5; v_call: TRBV5-6; cdr3_aa: CASSSMKFNQPQHF; cdr3_nt: TGTGCCAGCAGCTCCATGAAGTTCAATCAGCCCCAGCATTTT
clone_size: .; cdr3_length: 13; d_call: .; j_call: TRBJ1-6; v_call: TRBV11-2; cdr3_aa: CASSSGVGSPLHF; cdr3_nt: TGTGCCAGCAGCTCCGGGGTTGGATCACCCCTCCACTTT
clone_size: .; cdr3_length: 16; d_call: TRBD2; j_call: TRBJ2-1; v_call: TRBV11-2; cdr3_aa: CASSAWGREGGNEQFF; cdr3_nt: TGTGCCAGCAGCGCCTGGGGGCGGGAGGGGGGCAATGAGCAGTTCTTC
clone_size: .; cdr3_length: 14; d_call: .; j_call: TRBJ2-1; v_call: TRBV7-8; cdr3_aa: CASSPPDSPNEQFF; cdr3_nt: TGTGCCAGCAGCCCCCCGGACAGCCCCAATGAGCAGTTCTTC
clone_size: .; cdr3_length: 14; d_call: .; j_call: TRBJ2-1; v_call: TRBV9; cdr3_aa: CASRDLLRDNEQFF; cdr3_nt: TGTGCCAGCCGAGACCTTCTCCGTGATAATGAGCAGTTCTTC
clone_size: .; cdr3_length: 13; d_call: .; j_call: TRBJ2-5; v_call: TRBV6-6; cdr3_aa: CASKGWVKETQYF; cdr3_nt: TGTGCCAGCAAGGGGTGGGTAAAAGAGACCCAGTACTTC
clone_size: .; cdr3_length: 15; d_call: TRBD1; j_call: TRBJ2-6; v_call: TRBV7-9; cdr3_aa: CASSPGQGRGNVLTF; cdr3_nt: TGTGCCAGCAGCCCAGGACAGGGTCGGGGCAACGTCCTGACTTTC
clone_size: .; cdr3_length: 13; d_call: .; j_call: TRBJ2-5; v_call: TRBV7-9; cdr3_aa: CASSSGDLSTQYF; cdr3_nt: TGTGCCAGCAGCTCCGGGGACCTATCGACCCAGTACTTC
clone_size: .; cdr3_length: 17; d_call: TRBD1; j_call: TRBJ2-1; v_call: TRBV19; cdr3_aa: CASSTTQGDSFYNEQFF; cdr3_nt: TGTGCCAGTAGTACGACTCAGGGGGATTCTTTCTACAATGAGCAGTTCTTC
clone_size: .; cdr3_length: 13; d_call: .; j_call: TRBJ1-2; v_call: TRBV5-1; cdr3_aa: CASSVAGEGGYTF; cdr3_nt: TGCGCCAGCAGCGTAGCGGGGGAGGGCGGCTACACCTTC
clone_size: .; cdr3_length: 13; d_call: .; j_call: TRBJ2-1; v_call: TRBV9; cdr3_aa: CASSSPPYNEQFF; cdr3_nt: TGTGCCAGCAGCAGCCCCCCCTACAATGAGCAGTTCTTC
clone_size: medium-sized; cdr3_length: 15; d_call: TRBD2; j_call: TRBJ2-7; v_call: TRBV5-1; cdr3_aa: CASSLALAGLYEQYF; cdr3_nt: TGCGCCAGCAGCTTGGCACTAGCGGGGTTATACGAGCAGTACTTC
clone_size: .; cdr3_length: 14; d_call: .; j_call: TRBJ2-7; v_call: TRBV7-8; cdr3_aa: CASSFGPTTYEQYF; cdr3_nt: TGTGCCAGCAGCTTCGGACCGACAACCTACGAGCAGTACTTC
clone_size: .; cdr3_length: 16; d_call: .; j_call: TRBJ1-2; v_call: TRBV29-1; cdr3_aa: CSVEGFGGGSSYGYTF; cdr3_nt: TGCAGCGTTGAAGGCTTTGGTGGAGGGTCCTCCTATGGCTACACCTTC
clone_size: .; cdr3_length: 16; d_call: TRBD1; j_call: TRBJ1-3; v_call: TRBV4-2; cdr3_aa: CASSQDRTGYGNTIYF; cdr3_nt: TGTGCCAGCAGCCAAGACCGGACAGGGTACGGAAACACCATATATTTT
clone_size: .; cdr3_length: 14; d_call: TRBD1; j_call: TRBJ1-5; v_call: TRBV4-3; cdr3_aa: CASSHGQGMGPQHF; cdr3_nt: TGCGCCAGCAGCCATGGACAGGGGATGGGGCCCCAGCATTTT
clone_size: few; cdr3_length: 13; d_call: TRBD1; j_call: TRBJ1-1; v_call: TRBV6-5; cdr3_aa: CASSSSGGTEAFF; cdr3_nt: TGTGCCAGCAGTTCCTCAGGGGGGACTGAAGCTTTCTTT
clone_size: once; cdr3_length: 16; d_call: .; j_call: TRBJ2-7; v_call: TRBV29-1; cdr3_aa: CSVEGFVGVRTYEQYF; cdr3_nt: TGCAGCGTTGAGGGGTTTGTGGGAGTGAGGACCTACGAGCAGTACTTC
clone_size: .; cdr3_length: 13; d_call: .; j_call: TRBJ2-7; v_call: TRBV19; cdr3_aa: CATSFGGRYEQYF; cdr3_nt: TGTGCCACCTCCTTCGGGGGTCGTTACGAGCAGTACTTC
clone_size: .; cdr3_length: 12; d_call: TRBD1; j_call: TRBJ1-1; v_call: TRBV19; cdr3_aa: CASRDRGTEAFF; cdr3_nt: TGTGCCAGTAGGGACAGGGGAACTGAAGCTTTCTTT
clone_size: .; cdr3_length: 17; d_call: TRBD1; j_call: TRBJ2-1; v_call: TRBV4-2; cdr3_aa: CASSPLGTGEIDNEQFF; cdr3_nt: TGTGCCAGCAGCCCGTTAGGGACAGGGGAAATTGACAATGAGCAGTTCTTC
clone_size: .; cdr3_length: 13; d_call: .; j_call: TRBJ1-5; v_call: TRBV6-1; cdr3_aa: CASSDPGNQPQHF; cdr3_nt: TGTGCCAGCAGTGACCCAGGGAATCAGCCCCAGCATTTT
clone_size: .; cdr3_length: 14; d_call: TRBD1; j_call: TRBJ1-1; v_call: TRBV11-1; cdr3_aa: CASSLEGTGFEAFF; cdr3_nt: TGTGCCAGCAGCTTAGAAGGGACAGGGTTTGAAGCTTTCTTT
clone_size: .; cdr3_length: 14; d_call: .; j_call: TRBJ1-5; v_call: TRBV7-8; cdr3_aa: CASSLSAPPGPQHF; cdr3_nt: TGTGCCAGCAGCTTATCCGCTCCCCCGGGACCCCAGCATTTT
clone_size: .; cdr3_length: 14; d_call: .; j_call: TRBJ2-7; v_call: TRBV9; cdr3_aa: CASSLGQGSYEQYF; cdr3_nt: TGTGCCAGCAGCCTAGGGCAGGGCTCCTACGAGCAGTACTTC
clone_size: .; cdr3_length: 14; d_call: .; j_call: TRBJ1-1; v_call: TRBV27; cdr3_aa: CASSLLGTNTEAFF; cdr3_nt: TGTGCCAGCAGTTTACTGGGGACGAACACTGAAGCTTTCTTT
clone_size: .; cdr3_length: 16; d_call: TRBD2; j_call: TRBJ2-5; v_call: TRBV6-4; cdr3_aa: CASNNSPGLVPQTQYF; cdr3_nt: TGTGCCAGCAATAACTCACCGGGACTAGTACCGCAGACCCAGTACTTC
clone_size: once; cdr3_length: 13; d_call: .; j_call: TRBJ2-1; v_call: TRBV5-1; cdr3_aa: CASSPRDGNEQFF; cdr3_nt: TGCGCCAGCAGTCCCCGGGACGGGAATGAGCAGTTCTTC
clone_size: .; cdr3_length: 15; d_call: TRBD2; j_call: TRBJ2-1; v_call: TRBV9; cdr3_aa: CASSGQRGSYNEQFF; cdr3_nt: TGTGCCAGCAGCGGTCAGCGGGGCAGCTACAATGAGCAGTTCTTC
clone_size: .; cdr3_length: 15; d_call: .; j_call: TRBJ1-5; v_call: TRBV5-6; cdr3_aa: CASSLAQGRAQPQHF; cdr3_nt: TGTGCCAGCAGCTTGGCACAGGGTAGGGCCCAGCCCCAGCATTTT
clone_size: .; cdr3_length: 15; d_call: TRBD2; j_call: TRBJ2-1; v_call: TRBV27; cdr3_aa: CASSPTSGGHNEQFF; cdr3_nt: TGTGCCAGCAGTCCAACTAGCGGGGGACACAATGAGCAGTTCTTC
clone_size: .; cdr3_length: 15; d_call: TRBD1; j_call: TRBJ2-7; v_call: TRBV2; cdr3_aa: CASSLTPRQGYEQYF; cdr3_nt: TGTGCCAGCAGTCTAACCCCGCGACAGGGGTACGAGCAGTACTTC
clone_size: .; cdr3_length: 15; d_call: .; j_call: TRBJ1-2; v_call: TRBV7-8; cdr3_aa: CASSPAGDPNYGYTF; cdr3_nt: TGTGCCAGCAGCCCCGCGGGGGACCCAAACTATGGCTACACCTTC
clone_size: .; cdr3_length: 14; d_call: .; j_call: TRBJ2-3; v_call: TRBV7-9; cdr3_aa: CASRDPIHTDTQYF; cdr3_nt: TGTGCCAGCCGGGACCCCATCCACACAGATACGCAGTATTTT
clone_size: once; cdr3_length: 16; d_call: TRBD2; j_call: TRBJ2-7; v_call: TRBV27; cdr3_aa: CASSPGLAGLSYEQYF; cdr3_nt: TGTGCCAGCAGTCCGGGACTAGCGGGTCTTTCCTACGAGCAGTACTTC
clone_size: .; cdr3_length: 13; d_call: TRBD1; j_call: TRBJ2-7; v_call: TRBV13; cdr3_aa: CASSRTGGNEQYF; cdr3_nt: TGTGCCAGCAGTAGGACAGGGGGCAACGAGCAGTACTTC
clone_size: few; cdr3_length: 16; d_call: TRBD2; j_call: TRBJ2-3; v_call: TRBV6-4; cdr3_aa: CASSNGLAGGSDTQYF; cdr3_nt: TGTGCCAGCAGTAACGGACTAGCGGGAGGATCAGATACGCAGTATTTT